This T cell receptor (beta chain) was profiled in a study of blood T cell repertoires in COVID-19 (TCRdb year 2020). About the study as a whole: Collaborator samples came from the United States, Italy and Spain and covered acute and convalescent phases of COVID-19. The prospective study material was composed of cDNA or gDNA derived from T cells, B-cell-depleted T cells, or PBMCs. Deeply sampled blood TCRbeta repertoires from subjects exposed to, actively infected with, or recovered from COVID-19 were included in the dataset. The repertoires were released in a freely available public database intended as a resource for research on the immune response to SARS-CoV-2. The samples were drawn from the first 160 participants of the ongoing ImmuneRACE study and from 950 to 1,500 subjects provided by 6 global collaborators. A de-identified subject ID, COVID-19 status, age in years and sex were almost always included in the sample metadata. Where HLA class I and class II types were available, the types were taken from metadata supplied by the sample provider, not from assay-based typing.

The immunoSEQ Assay, a bias-controlled multiplex PCR, was used to amplify TCRbeta CDR3 regions from genomic DNA. On the study's bioinformatics: The number of nucleated cells in each sample was estimated from the amplification of reference gene primers within the assay. Sequence reads were collapsed and filtered to measure the absolute abundance of every unique TCRbeta CDR3 rearrangement. Productive Simpson clonality was computed per sample as the square root of Simpson's diversity index over productive rearrangements. TCRdb retrieved this table from immuneACCESS and kept in-frame rearrangements only. Not all clones are present; in checked studies, unresolved V genes account for under half, and no reason is known for the remainder. D and trimming come from the DNA, and the V and J calls and clone size come from that table. The sample includes almost 250,000 clones, with approximately 86% observed a single time. The ten largest clones take up 1.5% to 2% of the sample.

Concerning this clone itself: Its target antigen remains unknown. No qualities accompany the bases; no much larger clone lies one base away.

Its CDR3 holds 14 amino acids, cysteine through phenylalanine. CDR3 DNA is the only sequence kept; it has 42 bases, read in frame from the first base. In the germline V gene (reference sequence), CDR1 corresponds to LNHDA and CDR2 to SQIVND. Relative to germline, V is 5 bases shorter and J is 3 bases shorter, with 14 bases between their ends. A second Seattle source provided samples from volunteer blood donors who had recovered from COVID-19. Each collaborating institution followed its own protocols to collect whole blood in K2EDTA tubes. For TCRbeta analysis, collaborator samples were shipped as frozen whole blood, as isolated PBMCs, or as DNA extracted from either sample type. Overall study results and their limits: The quantity of clinical and demographic metadata differed by source and by participant and was supplied without curation.

Sequenced material: peripheral blood. The chain joins TRBV19 to TRBJ2-7; the D gene cannot be resolved reliably. This sequence originates from an older woman who had recovered from COVID-19. The CDR3 in this case is CASSQSLSNYEQYF. In nucleotide form, the sequence is TGTGCCAGTAGTCAGTCACTTAGCAACTACGAGCAGTACTTC.